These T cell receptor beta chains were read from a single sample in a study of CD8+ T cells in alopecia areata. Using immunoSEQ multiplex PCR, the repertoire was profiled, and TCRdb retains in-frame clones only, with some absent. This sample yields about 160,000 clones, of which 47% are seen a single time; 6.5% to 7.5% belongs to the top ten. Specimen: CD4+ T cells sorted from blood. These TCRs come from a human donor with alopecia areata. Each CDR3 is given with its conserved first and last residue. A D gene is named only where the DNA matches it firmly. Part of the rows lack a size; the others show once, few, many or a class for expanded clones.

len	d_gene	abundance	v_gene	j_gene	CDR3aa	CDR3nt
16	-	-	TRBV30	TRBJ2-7	CAWSLMGLGPIGEQYF	TGTGCCTGGAGCCTAATGGGCCTGGGGCCTATTGGCGAGCAGTACTTC
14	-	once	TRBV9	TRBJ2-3	CASSVAGAVDTQYF	TGTGCCAGCAGCGTAGCGGGAGCGGTAGATACGCAGTATTTT
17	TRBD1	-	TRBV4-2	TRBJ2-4	CASSQATSTGSKNIQYF	TGTGCCAGCAGCCAGGCAACCTCGACAGGGTCCAAAAACATTCAGTACTTC
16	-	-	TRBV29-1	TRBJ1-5	CSVVPSGVWPNQPQHF	TGCAGCGTTGTCCCCTCAGGGGTTTGGCCGAATCAGCCCCAGCATTTT
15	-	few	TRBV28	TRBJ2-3	CASSRSQAHTDTQYF	TGTGCCAGCAGTCGGTCGCAGGCCCACACAGATACGCAGTATTTT
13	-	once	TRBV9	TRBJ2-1	CASSVEVWREQFF	TGTGCCAGCAGCGTAGAAGTGTGGCGTGAACAGTTCTTC
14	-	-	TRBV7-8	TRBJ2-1	CASSLVSGINEQFF	TGTGCCAGCAGCTTGGTCAGTGGGATCAATGAGCAGTTCTTC
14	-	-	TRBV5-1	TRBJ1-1	CASTPTDTNTEAFF	TGCGCCAGCACTCCGACAGACACGAACACTGAAGCTTTCTTT
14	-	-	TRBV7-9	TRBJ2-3	CASSSLGNTDTQYF	TGTGCCAGCAGCTCTCTCGGCAACACAGATACGCAGTATTTT
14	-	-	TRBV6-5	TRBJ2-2	CASGTSRNVGELFF	TGTGCCAGCGGGACCTCCCGAAACGTCGGGGAGCTGTTTTTT
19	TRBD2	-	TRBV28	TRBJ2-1	CASSWHIPEREGRYNEQFF	TGTGCCAGCAGTTGGCACATCCCCGAGCGGGAGGGACGTTACAATGAGCAGTTCTTC
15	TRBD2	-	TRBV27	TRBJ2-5	CASSGRGLGQETQYF	TGTGCCAGCAGTGGACGGGGACTAGGCCAAGAGACCCAGTACTTC
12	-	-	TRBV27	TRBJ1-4	CASRGPLEKLFF	TGTGCCAGCAGAGGGCCCCTGGAAAAACTGTTTTTT
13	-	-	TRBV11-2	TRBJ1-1	CASSPDGITEAFF	TGTGCCAGCAGCCCGGACGGGATCACTGAAGCTTTCTTT
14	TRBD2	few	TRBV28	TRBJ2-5	CASSVGTTPETQYF	TGTGCCAGCAGTGTCGGGACTACCCCAGAGACCCAGTACTTC
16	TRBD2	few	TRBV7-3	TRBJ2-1	CASSSSAGGVENEQFF	TGTGCCAGCAGCTCAAGCGCGGGAGGGGTCGAAAATGAGCAGTTCTTC
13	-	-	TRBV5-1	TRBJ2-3	CASSPRLTDTQYF	TGCGCCAGCAGCCCCCGACTGACAGATACGCAGTATTTT
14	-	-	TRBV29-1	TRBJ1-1	CSVDRAPMNTEAFF	TGCAGCGTTGACAGAGCCCCGATGAACACTGAAGCTTTCTTT
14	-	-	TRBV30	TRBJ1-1	CAWSVWGQYTEAFF	TGTGCCTGGAGTGTATGGGGGCAGTACACTGAAGCTTTCTTT
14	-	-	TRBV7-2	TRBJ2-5	CASSLEGAKETQYF	TGTGCCAGCAGCTTAGAGGGCGCCAAAGAGACCCAGTACTTC
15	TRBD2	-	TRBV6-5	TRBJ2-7	CASSYSPSGNYEQYF	TGTGCCAGCAGTTACTCGCCTAGCGGGAACTACGAGCAGTACTTC
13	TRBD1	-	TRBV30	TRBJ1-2	CAWNVDRAHGYTF	TGTGCCTGGAACGTCGACAGGGCCCATGGCTACACCTTC
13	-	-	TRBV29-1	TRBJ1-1	CSVSWASNTEAFF	TGCAGCGTGTCCTGGGCCTCGAACACTGAAGCTTTCTTT
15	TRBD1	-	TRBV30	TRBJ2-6	CAWGDRGTGANVLTF	TGTGCCTGGGGGGACAGGGGAACTGGGGCCAACGTCCTGACTTTC
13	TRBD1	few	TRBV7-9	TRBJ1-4	CASRQQGAEKLFF	TGTGCCAGCAGACAACAGGGGGCAGAAAAACTGTTTTTT
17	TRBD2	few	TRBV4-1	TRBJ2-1	CASSQGMSGTLHNEQFF	TGCGCCAGCAGCCAAGGGATGAGCGGGACCCTCCACAATGAGCAGTTCTTC
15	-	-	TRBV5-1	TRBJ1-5	CASSLTGELNQPQHF	TGCGCCAGCAGCTTGACCGGGGAACTCAATCAGCCCCAGCATTTT
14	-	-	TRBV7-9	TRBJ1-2	CASNLRGTNYGYTF	TGTGCCTCTAATCTCCGCGGGACTAACTATGGCTACACCTTC
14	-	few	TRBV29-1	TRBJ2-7	CSVEDRTVLREQYF	TGCAGCGTTGAAGATCGGACCGTCCTGAGGGAGCAGTACTTC
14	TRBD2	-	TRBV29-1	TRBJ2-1	CSSESGRGVDEQFF	TGCAGCTCCGAGAGCGGGAGAGGTGTAGATGAGCAGTTCTTC
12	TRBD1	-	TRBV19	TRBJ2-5	CASGQGQETQYF	TGTGCCAGCGGACAGGGTCAAGAGACCCAGTACTTC
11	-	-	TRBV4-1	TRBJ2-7	CASSHAYEQYF	TGCGCCAGCAGCCATGCCTACGAGCAGTACTTC
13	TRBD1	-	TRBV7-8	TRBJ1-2	CASSRTGSYGYTF	TGTGCCAGCAGCCGGACAGGGAGTTATGGCTACACCTTC
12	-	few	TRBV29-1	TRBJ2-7	CSVGRTLGEQYF	TGCAGCGTCGGAAGAACCCTGGGGGAGCAGTACTTC
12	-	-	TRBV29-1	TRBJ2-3	CSVGTAADTQYF	TGCAGCGTTGGCACAGCGGCAGATACGCAGTATTTT
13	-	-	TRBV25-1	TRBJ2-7	CASSELSGYEQYF	TGTGCCAGCAGTGAATTATCAGGTTACGAGCAGTACTTC
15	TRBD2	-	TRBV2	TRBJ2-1	CASSATSGSYNEQFF	TGTGCCAGCAGTGCGACTAGCGGGAGTTACAATGAGCAGTTCTTC